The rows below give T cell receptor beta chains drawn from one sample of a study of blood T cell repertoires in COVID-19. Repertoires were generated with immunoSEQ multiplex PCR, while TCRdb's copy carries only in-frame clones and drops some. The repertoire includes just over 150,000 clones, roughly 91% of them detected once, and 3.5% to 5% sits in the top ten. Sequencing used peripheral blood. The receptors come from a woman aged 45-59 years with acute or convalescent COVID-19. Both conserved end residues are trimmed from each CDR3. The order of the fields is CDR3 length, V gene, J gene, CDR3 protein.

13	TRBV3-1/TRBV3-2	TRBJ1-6	ASSLGGTGKSPLH
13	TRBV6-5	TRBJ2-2	ASSYTTGGTGELF
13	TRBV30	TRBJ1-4	ACTAMGDRDEKLF
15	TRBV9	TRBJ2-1	ASSPIEHIAAENEQF
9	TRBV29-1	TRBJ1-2	SVVRTAGYT
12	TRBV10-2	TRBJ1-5	ASSEQGGNQPQH
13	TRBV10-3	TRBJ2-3	ATYSGGGRTDTQY
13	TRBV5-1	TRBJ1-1	ASSSSGRQGTEAF
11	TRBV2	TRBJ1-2	ASSRQGPYGYT
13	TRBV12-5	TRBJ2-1	ASGSGQGVYNEQF
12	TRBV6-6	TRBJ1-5	ASTWGGFGQPQH
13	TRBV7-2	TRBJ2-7	ASSLAPLLVPEQY
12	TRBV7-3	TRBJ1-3	ASSPGTGANTIY
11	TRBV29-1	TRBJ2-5	SVQDIDQETQY
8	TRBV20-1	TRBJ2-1	SPRGNEQF
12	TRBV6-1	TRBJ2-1	ASSETLDFAEQF
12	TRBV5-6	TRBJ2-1	ASSFRGGRNEQF
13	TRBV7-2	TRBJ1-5	ASSRSGQRDQPQH
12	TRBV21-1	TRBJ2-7	ASSSGTGPYEQY
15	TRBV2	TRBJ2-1	ASEVLRLAGGDNEQF
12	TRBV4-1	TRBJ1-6	ASSQGDIYSPLH
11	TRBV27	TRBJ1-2	APSRGARYGYT
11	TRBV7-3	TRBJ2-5	ASSTGGGETQY
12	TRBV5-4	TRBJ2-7	ASSPDLEGREQY
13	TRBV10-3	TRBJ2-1	AINGGQSSLDEQF
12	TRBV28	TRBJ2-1	ASTSGSSYNEQF
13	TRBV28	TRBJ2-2	ASSPGGRAAGELF
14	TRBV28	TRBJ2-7	ASSLWGQGAAYEQY
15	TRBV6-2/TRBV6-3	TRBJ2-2	ASSPLAGAVHTGELF
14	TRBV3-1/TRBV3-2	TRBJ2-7	ASSPPGRGGSYEQY
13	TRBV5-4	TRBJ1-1	ASSLAGTQRPEAF
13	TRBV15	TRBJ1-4	ATSRDRGPEGKLF
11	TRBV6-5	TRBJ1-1	ASTPGGFLEAF
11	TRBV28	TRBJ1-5	ASSFQGPQPQH
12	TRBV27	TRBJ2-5	ASSLSSVQETQY
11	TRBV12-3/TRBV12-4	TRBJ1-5	ASSGTGYQPQH
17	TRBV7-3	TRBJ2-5	ASSLEPGIGRMAVETQY
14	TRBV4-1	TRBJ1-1	ASSPAPGTANTEAF
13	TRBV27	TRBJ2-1	ASSLYGRMNNEQF
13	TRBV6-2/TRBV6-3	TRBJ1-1	ASSWGRTANTEAF
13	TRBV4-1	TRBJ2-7	ASSQGGGPVYEQY
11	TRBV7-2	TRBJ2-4	ASSFDSPRIQY
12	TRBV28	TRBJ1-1	ASSGLRRDTEAF
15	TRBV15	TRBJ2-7	ATSRAYDGQGFYEQY
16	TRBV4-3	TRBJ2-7	ASSQGLAGGLNSPEQY
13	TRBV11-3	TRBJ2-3	ASSLGTSGTDTQY
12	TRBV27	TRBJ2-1	ASRRTGAYNEQF
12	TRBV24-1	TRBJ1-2	ATEAQDFNYGYT
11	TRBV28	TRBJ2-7	ASSLPLPSEQY
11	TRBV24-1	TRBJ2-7	ATSRTGVSEQY